This entry lists 25 T cell receptor beta chains sequenced from one sample in a study of blood T cell repertoires in COVID-19. Repertoires were generated with immunoSEQ multiplex PCR, while TCRdb's copy carries only in-frame clones and drops some. The sample has more than 90,000 clones, roughly 80% seen once; the top ten hold 2% to 3%. Sample: peripheral blood. All receptors derive from a man in his forties or fifties with acute or convalescent COVID-19.

V usage is TRBV27 and J usage is TRBJ1-4, with TRBD1 identical over 8 bases. Germline trimming cut 6 bases from V and 7 bases from J; bases unmatched to any gene: 7. This CDR3 contains 14 residues. Germline assignment: CDR1 MNHEY and CDR2 SMNVEV (reference sequence). The CDR3 coding sequence is TGTGCCAGCAGAACGACAGGGGATCTTGAAAAACTGTTTTTT. It specifies CASRTTGDLEKLFF.

Note on this clone: The same CDR3 also results from other DNA sequences found in this sample. The chain has TRBV6-5 and TRBJ1-3; D uncertain. Germline values: CDR1 MNHEY, CDR2 SVGAGI. The CDR3 is 16 amino acids. Trimming removed 0 bases at V and 0 bases at J, with 9 bases between. The CDR3 here is CASSYSISGSGNTIYF. DNA for the CDR3: TGTGCCAGCAGTTACTCGATTTCGGGCTCTGGAAACACCATATATTTT.

This sequence joins TRBV11-3 and TRBJ2-7; 7 bases fit TRBD1. Trimming removed 5 bases from V and 0 bases from J; junction bases left unmatched: 7. Germline V lookup: CDR1 SGHNT, CDR2 YENEEA. This CDR3 spans 15 amino acids. Here the CDR3 DNA reads TGTGCCAGCAGCCTGAGGACAGGCGACTCCTACGAGCAGTACTTC. This gives the protein CASSLRTGDSYEQYF.

The V and J genes are TRBV7-2 and TRBJ1-2; tentatively, D is TRBD1 (6 bases). The CDR3 runs to 13 residues. Trimming left V 5 bases short and J 0 bases short, with 7 bases between. Germline values: CDR1 SGHTA, CDR2 FQGNSA. Written as DNA, the CDR3 is TGTGCCAGCAGCCGGACAGCTAACTATGGCTACACCTTC. It translates to CASSRTANYGYTF.

The chain uses TRBV2 and TRBJ2-2, with TRBD2 identical over 10 bases. The CDR3 runs to 16 residues. Trimming removed 4 bases from V and 4 bases from J; junction bases left unmatched: 6. The germline gives CDR1 SNHLY, CDR2 FYNNEI. Written as DNA, the CDR3 is TGTGCCAGCAGTGTATCTAGCGGGAGCATCACCGGGGAGCTGTTTTTT. Its protein product is CASSVSSGSITGELFF.

The chain uses TRBV7-9 and TRBJ1-2, with D tentatively TRBD1 (5 bases). Germline CDR1 is SEHNR and CDR2 is FQNEAQ (reference sequence). The CDR3 loop spans 14 amino acids. V lost 5 bases to trimming and J lost 3 bases, with 13 bases between them. The DNA of the CDR3 is TGTGCCAGCAGCCAGCAGGGTGGAGACTATGGCTACACCTTC. Translating it yields CASSQQGGDYGYTF.

The chain has TRBV12-2 and TRBJ2-7; the tabulated D call, TRBD2, remains unverified against the DNA. TRBV12-2 is noted as a pseudogene. The length of the CDR3 is 16 residues. CDR3 in amino acids: CASRSYRDSSSYEQYF. The CDR3 DNA follows: TGTGCAAGTCGCTCTTACCGGGACTCCAGCTCCTACGAGCAGTACTTC.

This chain links TRBV10-1 with TRBJ2-7; 14 bases map to TRBD2. CDR1 WNHNN and CDR2 SYGVQD come from the germline V gene (reference sequence). The CDR3 has 19 residues. After removal of 5 bases from V and 2 bases from J, the junction contained 14 bases not matched to a gene. The CDR3 protein is CASSSTPQGLAGGAYEQYF. The CDR3 nucleotides are TGCGCCAGCAGTTCCACCCCCCAAGGACTAGCGGGGGGAGCCTACGAGCAGTACTTC.

This clone was seen once. The chain combines TRBV15 with TRBJ1-2; maybe TRBD1 (5 bases). Trimming left V 3 bases short and J 4 bases short, with 12 bases between. Germline V lookup: CDR1 LNHNV, CDR2 YYDKDF (reference sequence). The CDR3 length is 14 residues. The CDR3 DNA sequence: TGTGCCACCAGCAGTCAGGGTGGTGCCTATGGCTACACCTTC. It codes for CATSSQGGAYGYTF.

The rearrangement joins TRBV10-3 to TRBJ2-1, with 10 bases that match TRBD1. The V and J ends lost 0 bases and 8 bases, in that order; junction bases with no gene match: 4. The CDR3 sequence is 15 residues long. Germline values: CDR1 ENHRY, CDR2 SYGVKD. CDR3 loop: CAISESTGGLDEQFF. The CDR3 DNA follows: TGTGCCATCAGTGAGTCGACAGGGGGCTTGGATGAGCAGTTCTTC.

There are a few counts of this clone. The CDR3 DNA sequence: TGTGCCAGCGAGACAGGGGGTGCTTCACCCCTCCACTTT. This codes for CASETGGASPLHF. This chain connects TRBV6-5 to TRBJ1-6; TRBD1 agrees at 9 bases. Per germline, CDR1 MNHEY and CDR2 SVGAGI. The CDR3 sequence is 13 residues long. Unmatched junction bases numbered 5, after V lost 8 bases and J lost 9 bases.

The V and J genes are TRBV6-5 and TRBJ1-6, with D tentatively TRBD1 (5 bases). Per the germline V gene, CDR1 is MNHEY and CDR2 is SVGAGI. This CDR3 comprises 15 residues. V was shortened by 0 bases and J by 6 bases, with 9 bases between the two germline ends. CDR3 protein: CASSYSQGFNSPLHF. The DNA for the CDR3 is TGTGCCAGCAGTTACTCGCAGGGTTTTAATTCACCCCTCCACTTT.

The rearrangement links TRBV3-1 (or the pseudogene TRBV3-2) to TRBJ2-1, with 9 nucleotides matching TRBD2. Germline V CDR1 and CDR2: LGHDT, YNNKEL (reference sequence). The CDR3 runs 16 residues. V was clipped by 6 bases and J by 7 bases; unmatched bases: 13. CDR3: CASSLIAGVGRNEQFF. The CDR3, as DNA: TGTGCCAGCAGTTTAATAGCGGGAGTGGGGCGGAATGAGCAGTTCTTC.

The chain joins TRBV7-9 to TRBJ2-7; D may be TRBD1 (5 bases). This CDR3 has 14 amino acids. Trimming took 0 bases from V and 5 from J, leaving 11 bases between them. Germline CDR1 reads SEHNR; CDR2 reads FQNEAQ (reference sequence). The CDR3 sequence is CASSLASRQNEQYF. The CDR3 nucleotides read TGTGCCAGCAGCTTAGCTTCTAGACAGAACGAGCAGTACTTC. Complete variable domain (other parts from reference TRBV7-9 and TRBJ2-7): DTGVSQNPRHKITKRGQNVTFRCDPISEHNRLYWYRQTLGQGPEFLTYFQNEAQLEKSRLLSDRFSAERPKGSFSTLEIQRTEQGDSAMYLCASSLASRQNEQYFGPGTRLTVT.

V gene TRBV5-8 combines with J gene TRBJ2-3; D is possibly TRBD2 (6 bases). The CDR3 spans 13 residues. The V gene lost 5 bases and the J gene lost 6 bases, with 13 bases spanning the gap. Germline CDR1 reads SGHTS; CDR2 reads YDEGEE. CDR3 in DNA: TGTGCCAGCAGTCCTCGGAGGGCGGATACGCAGTATTTT. This codes for CASSPRRADTQYF. Complete variable domain (other parts from reference TRBV5-8 and TRBJ2-3): EAGVTQSPTHLIKTRGQQATLRCSPISGHTSVYWYQQALGLGLQFLLWYDEGEERNRGNFPPRFSGRQFPNYSSELNVNALELEDSALYLCASSPRRADTQYFGPGTRLTVL.

The chain is built from TRBV27 and TRBJ2-1; a weak D match, TRBD2 (6 bases). CDR3 size: 14 residues. Germline V lookup: CDR1 MNHEY, CDR2 SMNVEV (reference sequence). V was pared by 10 bases and J by 6 bases, with 19 bases between. The CDR3 loop reads CANRRISRGNEQFF. The DNA for the CDR3 is TGTGCCAATCGCCGGATTTCGCGGGGCAATGAGCAGTTCTTC.

The chain is built from TRBV24-1 and TRBJ2-5; the D gene is possibly TRBD2 (6 bases). The V gene's germline CDR1 is KGHDR and CDR2 SFDVKD. V shed 4 bases and J shed 5 bases, with 16 bases lying between them. The CDR3 is made up of 15 amino acids. The CDR3 DNA reads as TGTGCCACCAGTGAGGAGGGCCCAGGAAGGGAGACCCAGTACTTC. Protein: CATSEEGPGRETQYF.

This clone was observed a single time. The CDR3 sequence: CASSDISQGAGTDTQYF. CDR3 coding DNA: TGTGCCAGCTCAGACATCTCACAGGGGGCTGGTACAGATACGCAGTATTTT. The chain carries TRBV18 and TRBJ2-3; the match to TRBD1 covers 9 bases. The CDR3 length is 17 residues. Germline CDR1 is KGHSH and CDR2 is LQKENI. Germline trimming cut 5 bases from V and 3 bases from J; bases unmatched to any gene: 12.

In this sample, this clone turned up many times. The chain couples TRBV2 to TRBJ2-7; D perhaps matches TRBD1 (6 bases). V was trimmed by 3 bases and J by 0 bases, leaving 12 bases between them. The germline CDR1 and CDR2 sequences are SNHLY and FYNNEI. The CDR3 is made up of 15 amino acids. This CDR3 reads CASSDRTDSSYEQYF. The DNA for the CDR3 is TGTGCCAGCAGTGATAGGACGGACAGCTCCTACGAGCAGTACTTC.

In this sample, this clone turned up once. The DNA of the CDR3 is TGTGCCAGCAGCCCGTTGGACAGGGAGAACTATGGCTACACCTTC. It is translated as CASSPLDRENYGYTF. This chain connects TRBV7-9 to TRBJ1-2, with TRBD1 matching 8 bases. The CDR3 consists of 15 residues. Looked up from germline, CDR1 is SEHNR and CDR2 is FQNEAQ (reference sequence). Losses at the gene ends were 5 bases for V and 2 bases for J; bases not matched to a gene: 7.

The DNA for the CDR3 is TGTGCCATCGGCAGCTCTGGAAACACCATATATTTT. Amino acids: CAIGSSGNTIYF. This chain joins TRBV10-3 and TRBJ1-3; the D is unclear. Trimming shortened V by 8 bases and J by 0 bases, and 5 bases separated the two germline ends. The CDR3 has 12 residues. Germline V lookup: CDR1 ENHRY, CDR2 SYGVKD.

The V and J genes are TRBV29-1 and TRBJ1-4, with 7 bases lining up with TRBD1. Germline V CDR1 and CDR2: SQVTM, ANQGSEA. The CDR3 loop spans 16 amino acids. The V and J ends lost 7 bases and 3 bases, in that order; junction bases with no gene match: 14. CDR3 sequence: CSASPPAGGPNEKLFF. CDR3 nucleotides: TGCAGCGCCTCCCCACCGGCAGGGGGGCCTAATGAAAAACTGTTTTTT.

CDR3 coding DNA: TGTGCCAGCAGCCGGGGGTGGGCAGATACGCAGTATTTT. This encodes CASSRGWADTQYF. V usage is TRBV27 and J usage is TRBJ2-3; possibly TRBD2 for D (6 bases). The V end lost 6 bases, the J end lost 4 bases, and 11 bases lay between the germline ends. Per the germline V gene, CDR1 is MNHEY and CDR2 is SMNVEV (reference sequence). The CDR3 runs to 13 residues.

Concerning this clone itself: This clone may be a read error of a much larger clone one base away. Other nucleotide sequences from this sample produce the same CDR3. The chain has TRBV5-1 and TRBJ2-7, with 9 bases fitting TRBD2. Germline CDR1 reads SGHRS; CDR2 reads YFSETQ. The CDR3 covers 16 residues. The V gene end was trimmed by 0 bases and the J gene end by 1 base; junction bases not matched to a gene: 5. CDR3 sequence (DNA): TGCGCCAGCAGCTTGGGCGCGGGGGGGATATCCTACGAGCAGTACTTC. It encodes CASSLGAGGISYEQYF.

This clone has a single count. The chain's CDR3 is CASRGQGDTQYF. The CDR3 region has the DNA TGTGCCAGCAGAGGACAGGGAGATACGCAGTATTTT. The V and J genes are TRBV2 and TRBJ2-3; TRBD1 matches at 8 bases. With V trimmed by 6 bases and J by 5 bases, 1 base remained unmatched. Germline lookup yields CDR1 SNHLY and CDR2 FYNNEI. The CDR3 has 12 amino acids.